The T cell receptor (beta chain) under discussion was sequenced for a study of shared T cell receptors in the human thymus. The germline CDR1 and CDR2 sequences are MDHEN and SYDVKM. The CDR3 runs 15 residues. Deletions cut 3 bases from V and 4 bases from J, with 13 bases between. Method: immunoSEQ multiplex PCR; TCRdb's copy keeps in-frame clones and lacks some. Seen here are fewer than 700,000 clones, around 87% observed once, and the top ten hold 0.01%. These same records also appear under a second study, on human thymus T cells. That paper states: Corrective heart surgery yielded the resections from which the thymus tissue came. Related research described strongly overlapping thymic repertoires in unrelated people.

The gene calls are TRBV28 and TRBJ1-5; D may be TRBD1 (6 bases). This clonotype was obtained from a boy younger than two with a congenital heart defect. The sequencing sample was made of thymocytes. The CDR3 region has the DNA TGTGCCAGCAGTTTGGGAACAGGGTATAATCAGCCCCAGCATTTT. It yields the protein CASSLGTGYNQPQHF.